Listed below are T cell receptor beta chains from one sample, sequenced in a study of OX40 agonist ivuxolimab in advanced cancers. Here immunoSEQ multiplex PCR was the method, and the copy in TCRdb shows in-frame clones only, minus some. The table includes approximately 35,000 clones, roughly 81% detected once. Sequencing used CD4+ or CD8+ T cells sorted from blood, obtained in a trial of the OX40 agonist ivuxolimab. These receptors were taken from an adult with an advanced solid tumor such as melanoma, head and neck, liver or kidney cancer. The CDR3 runs from the conserved cysteine through the conserved F or W. The D gene is left open where the match is weak. A clone size is listed for some rows: how often the clone was seen (once, few, many), or a class if it is expanded.

size: -; J: TRBJ1-4; D: -; V: TRBV28; DNA: TGTGCCAGCAGTTCCCTTATAGGCGGAAAACTGTTTTTT; CDR3: CASSSLIGGKLFF
size: -; J: TRBJ2-1; D: -; V: TRBV18; DNA: TGTGCCAGCTCACCTGGCTACAATGAGCAGTTCTTC; CDR3: CASSPGYNEQFF
size: -; J: TRBJ1-2; D: TRBD1; V: TRBV28; DNA: TGTGCCAGCAGTACAGGGGGCGCCGACTATGGCTACACCTTC; CDR3: CASSTGGADYGYTF
size: -; J: TRBJ1-6; D: -; V: TRBV18; DNA: TGTGCCAGCTCACCCGACAGCAATTCACCCCTCCACTTT; CDR3: CASSPDSNSPLHF
size: few; J: TRBJ2-5; D: -; V: TRBV4-1; DNA: TGCGCCAGCAGCCGGGATTCTTACCAAGAGACCCAGTACTTC; CDR3: CASSRDSYQETQYF
size: -; J: TRBJ2-2; D: -; V: TRBV2; DNA: TGTGCCAGCAGGCGGGCGGGGAGGACCGGGGAGCTGTTTTTT; CDR3: CASRRAGRTGELFF
size: -; J: TRBJ2-7; D: TRBD1; V: TRBV5-1; DNA: TGCGCCAGCAGCTTGGGGATAGGACAGGGCCGGTCCGAGCAGTACTTC; CDR3: CASSLGIGQGRSEQYF
size: -; J: TRBJ2-3; D: TRBD2; V: TRBV7-9; DNA: TGTGCCAGCAGCTTAATGGCGGGGGGTCGCACAGATACGCAGTATTTT; CDR3: CASSLMAGGRTDTQYF
size: -; J: TRBJ1-6; D: -; V: TRBV5-4; DNA: TGTGCCAGCAGCTTGGACCCGATAGGTCGCCCCCTCCACTTT; CDR3: CASSLDPIGRPLHF
size: -; J: TRBJ1-2; D: -; V: TRBV6-5; DNA: TGTGCCAGCAGTTCCCCGGGGGGGGCATTAAACTATGGCTACACCTTC; CDR3: CASSSPGGALNYGYTF
size: -; J: TRBJ2-1; D: -; V: TRBV6-1; DNA: TGTGCCAGCAACCTACTAGGAAACTACAATGAGCAGTTCTTC; CDR3: CASNLLGNYNEQFF
size: -; J: TRBJ1-3; D: -; V: TRBV7-9; DNA: TGTGCCAGCACCCCCCGTAGGGGAAACACCATATATTTT; CDR3: CASTPRRGNTIYF
size: -; J: TRBJ1-2; D: -; V: TRBV6-1; DNA: TGTGGGGGGGGAACCTATGGCTACACCTTC; CDR3: CGGGTYGYTF
size: -; J: TRBJ2-7; D: -; V: TRBV6-1; DNA: TGTGCCAGCACAAGGCAGGGAAAAACCGAGCAGTACTTC; CDR3: CASTRQGKTEQYF
size: -; J: TRBJ2-1; D: -; V: TRBV18; DNA: TGTGCCAGCTCGCCAGGGGACCAAAGGGTCAATGAGCAGTTCTTC; CDR3: CASSPGDQRVNEQFF
size: -; J: TRBJ1-1; D: -; V: TRBV18; DNA: TGTGCCAGCTCACCAATTGTGATAGGGGAGGGCAACACTGAAGCTTTCTTT; CDR3: CASSPIVIGEGNTEAFF
size: few; J: TRBJ2-3; D: -; V: TRBV7-2; DNA: TGTGCCAGCAGCCTTGCGCAGCGTACGCAGTATTTT; CDR3: CASSLAQRTQYF
size: -; J: TRBJ2-3; D: -; V: TRBV7-2; DNA: TGTGCCAGCAGGATCTATGAGGGGCGCACAGATACGCAGTATTTT; CDR3: CASRIYEGRTDTQYF
size: -; J: TRBJ2-3; D: TRBD2; V: TRBV11-2; DNA: TGTGCCAGCAGCACGCGGGGGGGCAAGTTAGATACGCAGTATTTT; CDR3: CASSTRGGKLDTQYF
size: -; J: TRBJ1-2; D: TRBD1; V: TRBV6-6; DNA: TGTGCCAGCAGTCCCGGACAGGGCTTTGGGTATGGCTACACCTTC; CDR3: CASSPGQGFGYGYTF
size: -; J: TRBJ2-7; D: -; V: TRBV14; DNA: TGTGCCAGCAGCGGATCCTACGAGCAGTACTTC; CDR3: CASSGSYEQYF
size: -; J: TRBJ2-5; D: TRBD1; V: TRBV7-7; DNA: TGTGCTAGCAGCACGCGGACAGGGGTGGGTGAGACCCAGTACTTC; CDR3: CASSTRTGVGETQYF
size: -; J: TRBJ2-7; D: -; V: TRBV5-1; DNA: TGCGCCAGCAGCTTGGCCACCGGATACGAGCAGTACTTC; CDR3: CASSLATGYEQYF
size: once; J: TRBJ1-1; D: -; V: TRBV11-1; DNA: TGTGCCAGCAGCTGGCAAAGGGGCACTGAAGCTTTCTTT; CDR3: CASSWQRGTEAFF
size: -; J: TRBJ1-1; D: -; V: TRBV6-6; DNA: TGTGCCAGCAGTTACTCGAGCAGGACAAACACTGAAGCTTTCTTT; CDR3: CASSYSSRTNTEAFF
size: -; J: TRBJ2-7; D: -; V: TRBV7-9; DNA: TGTGCCAGCAGCGGGACACTTACCTACGAGCAGTACTTC; CDR3: CASSGTLTYEQYF
size: -; J: TRBJ2-2; D: -; V: TRBV7-2; DNA: TGTGCCACCTGGGGCGCGGTCACCGGGGAGCTGTTTTTT; CDR3: CATWGAVTGELFF
size: -; J: TRBJ2-6; D: -; V: TRBV28; DNA: TGTGCCAGCATCGGCAGACTGTGGGGGGCCAACGTCCTGACTTTC; CDR3: CASIGRLWGANVLTF
size: -; J: TRBJ2-6; D: -; V: TRBV6-4; DNA: TGTGCCAGCGCAGACAGCTCTGGGGCCAACGTCCTGACTTTC; CDR3: CASADSSGANVLTF
size: -; J: TRBJ1-2; D: TRBD1; V: TRBV9; DNA: TGTGCCAGCAGCGCTGGGGACAGGAGATTCTATGGCTACACCTTC; CDR3: CASSAGDRRFYGYTF
size: -; J: TRBJ2-2; D: TRBD2; V: TRBV9; DNA: TGTGCCAGCAGCGTAGGGGGACTAGCACGGAACGGGGAGCTGTTTTTT; CDR3: CASSVGGLARNGELFF
size: -; J: TRBJ2-7; D: -; V: TRBV19; DNA: TGTGCCAGTAGTATTGACGGACCCTACGAGCAGTACTTC; CDR3: CASSIDGPYEQYF
size: -; J: TRBJ1-5; D: -; V: TRBV15; DNA: TGTGCCACCAGCAGACTAGGCGGGGGTGCGAGCCAGCCCCAGCATTTT; CDR3: CATSRLGGGASQPQHF
size: -; J: TRBJ1-6; D: -; V: TRBV15; DNA: TGTGCCACCAGCAGACAGGGTGGGAATTCACCCCTCCACTTT; CDR3: CATSRQGGNSPLHF
size: -; J: TRBJ1-2; D: -; V: TRBV7-9; DNA: TGTGCCAGCAGCCTATACCCCGGGCGCGTCTATGGCTACACCTTC; CDR3: CASSLYPGRVYGYTF
size: -; J: TRBJ2-5; D: -; V: TRBV5-1; DNA: TGCGCCAGCAGCTACCGGGGGGCCGAGACTTCCAGGGAGACCCAGTACTTC; CDR3: CASSYRGAETSRETQYF
size: -; J: TRBJ1-2; D: TRBD1; V: TRBV7-2; DNA: TGTGCCAGCAGCTCCCGACAGGGGGTGAGCTATGGCTACACCTTC; CDR3: CASSSRQGVSYGYTF
size: -; J: TRBJ1-1; D: TRBD1; V: TRBV18; DNA: TGTGCCAGCTCACCAAGACAGGGTCCAGAAGCTTTCTTT; CDR3: CASSPRQGPEAFF
size: -; J: TRBJ1-5; D: -; V: TRBV2; DNA: TGTGCCAGCAGTCACGAAAGGGAACAGCCCCAGCATTTT; CDR3: CASSHEREQPQHF
size: -; J: TRBJ2-7; D: -; V: TRBV11-2; DNA: TGTGCCAGCAGCTTTGGTGGGGCCAGACTTGGTGGCGAGCAGTACTTC; CDR3: CASSFGGARLGGEQYF
size: -; J: TRBJ2-2; D: -; V: TRBV18; DNA: TGTGCCAGCTCACCTCCCAGGACAATCGGGACCGGGGAGCTGTTTTTT; CDR3: CASSPPRTIGTGELFF
size: -; J: TRBJ2-1; D: TRBD2; V: TRBV5-1; DNA: TGCGCCAGCAGCTTAACTAGCGGGAAGGGTGAGCAGTTCTTC; CDR3: CASSLTSGKGEQFF
size: -; J: TRBJ1-2; D: -; V: TRBV28; DNA: TGTGCCAGCAGATCTACAGGGTCCGGTGGGTATGGCTACACCTTC; CDR3: CASRSTGSGGYGYTF
size: -; J: TRBJ2-6; D: TRBD1; V: TRBV27; DNA: TGTGCCAGCGCCAGGGGGTTTAGTGGGGCCAACGTCCTGACTTTC; CDR3: CASARGFSGANVLTF
size: -; J: TRBJ1-2; D: -; V: TRBV28; DNA: TGCGCCAGCAGCCAGAGTCAAGTGGGTCGCTACACCTTC; CDR3: CASSQSQVGRYTF